This T cell receptor (beta chain) was captured by sequencing in a study of blood T cell repertoires in COVID-19 (TCRdb year 2020). For context, the study as a whole: Samples covering the acute and convalescent phases of COVID-19 were provided by collaborators in the United States, Italy and Spain. The material from the prospective study consisted of cDNA or gDNA derived from T cells, B-cell-depleted T cells, or PBMCs. Deeply sampled blood TCRbeta repertoires from subjects exposed to, actively infected with, or recovered from COVID-19 were included in the dataset. The repertoires were released in a freely available public database meant as a resource for research on the immune response to SARS-CoV-2. The samples were drawn from two sources: the first 160 participants of the ongoing ImmuneRACE study, and 1,000 to 1,500 subjects contributed by 6 global collaborators. A de-identified subject ID, COVID-19 status, age in years and sex were almost always included in the sample metadata. Where HLA class I and class II types were available, the types were taken from metadata supplied by the sample provider, not from assay-based typing. The study at large found these results: The quantity of clinical and demographic metadata differed by source and by participant and was supplied without curation.

Whole blood was collected in K2EDTA tubes by collaborating institutions according to the institutions' own protocols. Collaborator samples were shipped for TCRbeta analysis as frozen whole blood, isolated PBMCs, or DNA extracted from either sample type. TCRbeta CDR3 regions were amplified from genomic DNA by means of the immunoSEQ Assay, a bias-controlled multiplex PCR. On the authors' methods: Within the assay, amplification of reference gene primers was used to estimate how many nucleated cells each sample contained. To quantify the absolute abundance of each unique TCRbeta CDR3 rearrangement, sequence reads were collapsed and filtered. For each sample, productive Simpson clonality was calculated by taking the square root of Simpson's diversity index across productive rearrangements. This is the immuneACCESS table as TCRdb keeps it, with only in-frame sequences that have V and J called. A part of the clones is gone; compared with another copy, unresolved V genes explain less than half, and the rest is unexplained. That table is the source of V, J and clone size, and D and trimming were worked out from the DNA. The sample profile shows hundreds of thousands of clones; about 80% of them were found once. Under 2% of the sample comes from the top ten.

A remark on this clone: Its antigen remains unidentified. Base qualities are not at hand, and no much larger clone is one base apart.

Including the terminal cysteine and phenylalanine, the CDR3 comprises 12 residues. Of all the DNA, just the CDR3 is kept, 36 bases in frame from base 1. The germline V gene sets CDR1 to SGHAT and CDR2 to FQNNGV. V is pared back by 4 bases and J by 9 bases, with 10 bases lying between the germline termini. This receptor chain uses TRBV11-2 and TRBJ1-3, with the D gene not confidently named. The clonotype was recovered from a woman older than 75 with acute or convalescent COVID-19. The sample consisted of peripheral blood. The nucleotides are TGTGCCAGCAGCTCCGATACCAGCACCATATATTTT. Translated, it gives CASSSDTSTIYF.